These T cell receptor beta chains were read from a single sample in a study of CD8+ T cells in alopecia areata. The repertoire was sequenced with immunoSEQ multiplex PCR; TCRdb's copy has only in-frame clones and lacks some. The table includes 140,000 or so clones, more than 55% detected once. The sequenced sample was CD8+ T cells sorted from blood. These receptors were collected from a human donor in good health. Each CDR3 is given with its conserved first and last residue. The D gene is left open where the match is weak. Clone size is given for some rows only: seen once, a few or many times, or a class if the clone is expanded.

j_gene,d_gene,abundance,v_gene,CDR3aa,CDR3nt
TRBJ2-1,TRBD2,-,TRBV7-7,CASSLGLAGGPDYNEQFF,TGTGCCAGCAGCTTAGGACTAGCGGGAGGGCCGGACTACAATGAGCAGTTCTTC
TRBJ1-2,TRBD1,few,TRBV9,CASSARQGLSGYTF,TGTGCCAGCAGCGCCCGACAGGGCCTTAGTGGCTACACCTTC
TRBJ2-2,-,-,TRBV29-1,CSVESGDLNTGELFF,TGCAGCGTTGAGTCGGGCGACCTGAACACCGGGGAGCTGTTTTTT
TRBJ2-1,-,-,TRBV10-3,CAISPWRAGKNEQFF,TGTGCCATCAGCCCCTGGCGCGCGGGGAAGAATGAGCAGTTCTTC
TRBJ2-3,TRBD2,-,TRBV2,CASNRGRGSTDTQYF,TGTGCCAGCAATCGCGGGAGGGGGAGCACAGATACGCAGTATTTT
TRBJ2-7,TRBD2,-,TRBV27,CASSLTSALSSYEQYF,TGTGCCAGCAGTCTCACTAGCGCCCTGAGCTCCTACGAGCAGTACTTC
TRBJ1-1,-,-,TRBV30,CAWSVPEGWPEAFF,TGTGCCTGGAGTGTACCTGAGGGGTGGCCTGAAGCTTTCTTT
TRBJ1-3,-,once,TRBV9,CASSDGTDSGNTIYF,TGTGCCAGCAGCGATGGGACGGACTCTGGAAACACCATATATTTT
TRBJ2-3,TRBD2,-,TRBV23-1,CASGRTSGQGGYTDTQYF,TGCGCCAGCGGACGGACTAGCGGACAGGGAGGGTACACAGATACGCAGTATTTT
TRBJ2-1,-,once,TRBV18,CASSPPGNEQFF,TGTGCCAGCTCACCACCGGGTAATGAGCAGTTCTTC
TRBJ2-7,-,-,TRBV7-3,CASSPSAGYEQYF,TGTGCCAGCAGCCCCTCCGCTGGCTACGAGCAGTACTTC
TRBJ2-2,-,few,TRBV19,CASTRLVGGPTGELFF,TGTGCCAGTACGCGTCTGGTGGGAGGACCCACCGGGGAGCTGTTTTTT
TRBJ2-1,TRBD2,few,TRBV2,CASKLAGGDNEQFF,TGTGCCAGCAAACTAGCGGGAGGAGACAATGAGCAGTTCTTC
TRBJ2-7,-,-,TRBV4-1,CASSQKGLPDYEQYF,TGCGCCAGCAGCCAAAAGGGTTTACCCGACTACGAGCAGTACTTC
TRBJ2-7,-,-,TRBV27,CASSLNGVGQYF,TGTGCCAGCAGTTTGAATGGCGTCGGGCAGTACTTC
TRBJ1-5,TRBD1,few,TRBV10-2,CASSEFGTGFGNQPQHF,TGCGCCAGCAGTGAGTTTGGGACAGGGTTCGGCAATCAGCCCCAGCATTTT
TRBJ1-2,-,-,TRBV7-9,CASSFGEDYTF,TGTGCCAGCAGCTTCGGGGAGGACTACACCTTC
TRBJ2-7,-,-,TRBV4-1,CASSQGGSGNEQYF,TGCGCCAGCAGCCAAGGGGGGTCGGGAAACGAGCAGTACTTC
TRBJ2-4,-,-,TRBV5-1,CASSANRAKNIQYF,TGCGCCAGCAGCGCTAATAGAGCCAAAAACATTCAGTACTTC
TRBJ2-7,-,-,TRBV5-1,CASRADGYEQYF,TGCGCCAGCCGAGCGGATGGCTACGAGCAGTACTTC
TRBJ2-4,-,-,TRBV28,CASGGTPKNIQYF,TGTGCCAGTGGCGGGACACCGAAAAACATTCAGTACTTC
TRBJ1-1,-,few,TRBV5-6,CASSLGGLNTEAFF,TGTGCCAGCAGCTTGGGAGGGTTGAACACTGAAGCTTTCTTT
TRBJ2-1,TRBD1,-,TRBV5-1,CASSLGTGGNLNEQFF,TGCGCCAGCAGCTTGGGGACAGGGGGAAACCTCAATGAGCAGTTCTTC
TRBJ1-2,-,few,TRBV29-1,CSVEGRGGYTF,TGCAGCGTTGAGGGGAGAGGTGGCTACACCTTC
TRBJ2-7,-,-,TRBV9,CASSLDNDPYEQYF,TGTGCCAGCAGCCTAGACAATGACCCCTACGAGCAGTACTTC
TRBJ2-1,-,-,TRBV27,CASSLNRADEQFF,TGTGCCAGCAGTTTGAACAGGGCTGATGAGCAGTTCTTC
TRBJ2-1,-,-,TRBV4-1,CASSHDPQGTEQFF,TGCGCCAGCAGCCATGATCCCCAGGGGACGGAGCAGTTCTTC
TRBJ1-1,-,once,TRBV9,CASSVTEYTEAFF,TGTGCCAGCAGCGTGACCGAATACACTGAAGCTTTCTTT
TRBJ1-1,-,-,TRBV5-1,CASSLEAGNTEAFF,TGCGCCAGCAGCTTGGAAGCAGGGAACACTGAAGCTTTCTTT
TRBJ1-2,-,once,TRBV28,CASSLLGDDGYTF,TGTGCCAGCAGTTTATTGGGGGACGATGGCTACACCTTC
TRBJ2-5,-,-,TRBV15,CATSRVRGQETQYF,TGTGCCACCAGCAGAGTCCGAGGCCAAGAGACCCAGTACTTC
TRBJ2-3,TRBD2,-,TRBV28,CASSRTSGRTDTQYF,TGTGCCAGCAGTCGAACTAGCGGACGCACAGATACGCAGTATTTT